Presented here are 24 T cell receptor beta chains from one specimen sequenced in a study of cytomegalovirus exposure and HLA in healthy donors. PCR was performed using 60 Vbeta and 13 Jbeta primers. Assay: immunoSEQ multiplex PCR; the TCRdb copy retains only in-frame clones and omits some. The sample records 150,000 or so clones, nearly 80% being singletons. The specimen sequenced was PBMCs. Receptors originate from a man between 40 and 49 years old in good health and CMV-seropositive.

This clone was seen only once. The germline gene is not matched at one end of the junction; a read error may be the cause. The gene calls are TRBV6-1 and TRBJ1-2; D possibly corresponds to TRBD1 (5 bases). This CDR3 spans 11 amino acids. Germline-derived CDR1 and CDR2 are MNHNS and SASEGT. The CDR3 DNA sequence: TGTGCCAACAGTCGACAGTATGGCTACACCTTC. Protein sequence: CANSRQYGYTF.

The DNA of the CDR3 is TGTGCCAGTAACACGGGGAGCTCCTACAATGAGCAGTTCTTC. This translates into CASNTGSSYNEQFF. The chain carries TRBV19 and TRBJ2-1; maybe TRBD2 (5 bases). Germline loops: CDR1 LNHDA, CDR2 SQIVND (reference sequence). V lost 7 bases and J lost 0, with 10 bases in between. The CDR3 is 14 residues long.

The J gene is TRBJ1-5, the V gene TRBV6-5, with 11 nucleotides matching TRBD1. J lost 1 base, V lost 5 bases, and 1 base had no gene match. The CDR3 has 15 amino acids. Germline V gene sequence: CDR1 MNHEY, CDR2 SVGAGI. The CDR3 bases are TGTGCCAGCAGTCGGGACAGGGGGAGCAATCAGCCCCAGCATTTT. This translates into CASSRDRGSNQPQHF.

This clone occurred a few times. The chain is built from TRBV30 and TRBJ2-3; no definite D call. The germline gives CDR1 GTSNPN, CDR2 SVGIG (reference sequence). V gave up 2 bases and J gave up 2 bases, with 8 bases separating them. The CDR3 runs to 13 residues. The CDR3 region has the DNA TGTGCCTGGAGTCACTTTGCCACAGATACGCAGTATTTT. This gives the protein CAWSHFATDTQYF.

This rearrangement joins TRBV18 to TRBJ1-3; perhaps TRBD1 as D (6 bases). The germline V gene has CDR1 KGHSH and CDR2 LQKENI. This CDR3 spans 15 amino acids. Trimming left V 2 bases short and J 0 bases short, with 8 bases between. The CDR3 reads CASSPTDSSGNTIYF. CDR3 in DNA: TGTGCCAGCTCACCAACGGACAGCTCTGGAAACACCATATATTTT.

This clone was detected only a few times. The V call is TRBV6-1, the J call TRBJ2-7; tentative D call: TRBD1 (6 bases). V was cut by 6 bases and J by 6 bases, with 18 bases left in between. CDR3 length: 14 amino acids. The germline V gene encodes CDR1 MNHNS and CDR2 SASEGT. This CDR3 is CASRWTAQGSEQYF. The CDR3 DNA is TGTGCCAGCAGGTGGACAGCACAAGGGTCCGAGCAGTACTTC.

The V and J genes are TRBV9 and TRBJ1-1, with D tentatively TRBD1 (6 bases). This CDR3 has 16 amino acids. V was cut by 1 base and J by 0 bases, with 13 bases left in between. Per germline, CDR1 SGDLS and CDR2 YYNGEE. CDR3 in amino acids: CASSVSGQLMNTEAFF. Written as DNA, the CDR3 is TGTGCCAGCAGCGTATCAGGACAGCTCATGAACACTGAAGCTTTCTTT.

The rearrangement joins TRBV10-2 to TRBJ2-2; possibly TRBD2 for D (5 bases). Between the trimmed V and J ends, which lost 6 bases and 1 base, there was a span of 9 bases. The CDR3 runs 14 residues. Germline V gene lookup returns CDR1 WSHSY and CDR2 SAAADI. The CDR3 spells CASRRERNTGELFF. The CDR3 nucleotides are TGCGCCAGCAGAAGGGAGAGGAACACCGGGGAGCTGTTTTTT.

The chain employs TRBV19 and TRBJ2-3; D is possibly TRBD2 (6 bases). This CDR3 has 14 amino acids. V was cut by 3 bases and J by 2 bases, with 9 bases left in between. The germline CDR1 and CDR2 sequences are LNHDA and SQIVND (reference sequence). In DNA form, the CDR3 reads TGTGCCAGTAGTATGAGGGACTCCACAGATACGCAGTATTTT. This gives the protein CASSMRDSTDTQYF.

V usage is TRBV28 and J usage is TRBJ2-2; 9 nucleotides line up with TRBD1. CDR1 and CDR2 (germline): MDHEN, SYDVKM. Trimming removed 5 bases from V and 6 bases from J; junction bases left unmatched: 1. This CDR3 region has 13 residues. The CDR3 sequence: CASSRDRAGELFF. In nucleotides, the CDR3 is TGTGCCAGCAGTCGGGACAGGGCCGGGGAGCTGTTTTTT.

Turning to this clone: The junction shows a germline mismatch at one end, possibly a read error. The chain is built from TRBV7-9 and TRBJ2-5; 10 positions agree with TRBD2. Germline CDR1 and CDR2: SEHNR and FQNEAQ (reference sequence). The CDR3 totals 14 residues. The CDR3 reads CSSSSRLAGETQYF. The CDR3 region has the DNA TGTTCCAGCAGCTCTCGACTAGCGGGAGAGACCCAGTACTTC.

The chain joins TRBV4-2 to TRBJ2-7; 8 bases agree with TRBD2. The germline CDR1 and CDR2 sequences are LGHNA and YNFKEQ. The junction had 5 bases not matched to a gene; V was cut back by 2 bases and J by 2 bases. This CDR3 spans 15 amino acids. CDR3 residues: CASSQIVAGTYEQYF. CDR3 DNA sequence: TGTGCCAGCAGCCAAATTGTAGCGGGAACCTACGAGCAGTACTTC.

The chain uses TRBV27 and TRBJ1-2; 8 bases align to TRBD1. The CDR3 spans 16 residues. Trimming took 3 bases from V and 7 from J; bases not matched to a gene: 13. Germline CDR1 MNHEY, CDR2 SMNVEV (reference sequence). CDR3 amino acids: CASSLATGTGAGGYTF. As DNA, the CDR3 is TGTGCCAGCAGTTTGGCGACCGGGACAGGAGCAGGTGGCTACACCTTC.

The chain employs TRBV28 and TRBJ1-5, with D unresolved. The germline V and J ends were trimmed by 1 base and 0 bases, with 7 bases remaining between them. This CDR3 spans 15 amino acids. Germline CDR1 MDHEN, CDR2 SYDVKM. The CDR3 DNA sequence: TGTGCCAGCAGTTTATTTTTTAATAGCAATCAGCCCCAGCATTTT. It codes for CASSLFFNSNQPQHF.

The chain couples TRBV28 to TRBJ2-5; 10 nucleotides agree with TRBD1. The J call may be in error: the DNA end matches TRBJ2-7 better. Per the germline V gene, CDR1 is MDHEN and CDR2 is SYDVKM. The CDR3 covers 13 residues. The CDR3 DNA sequence: TGTGCCAGCACTGACAGGGGGCCCTACGAGCAGTACTTC. Amino acid sequence: CASTDRGPYEQYF.

This chain uses TRBV25-1 with TRBJ2-5; 8 nucleotides match TRBD2. The CDR3 totals 15 residues. With V trimmed by 6 bases and J by 4 bases, 10 bases remained unmatched. Germline CDR1 is MGHDK and CDR2 is SYGVNS. The CDR3 reads CASRRSGSWGETQYF. The CDR3 nucleotides read TGTGCCAGCAGGAGAAGCGGGAGTTGGGGAGAGACCCAGTACTTC.

The rearrangement joins TRBV28 to TRBJ1-5, with D tentatively TRBD1 (6 bases). Trimming removed 6 bases at V and 0 bases at J, with 12 bases between. The germline V gene has CDR1 MDHEN and CDR2 SYDVKM. This CDR3 is 15 amino acids long. The CDR3 is CASRGGDSSNQPQHF. The CDR3 DNA reads as TGTGCCAGCAGAGGGGGGGATTCTAGCAATCAGCCCCAGCATTTT.

The chain couples TRBV19 to TRBJ2-7; maybe TRBD2 (6 bases). V lost 1 base to trimming and J lost 0 bases, with 16 bases between them. CDR3 length equals 17 residues. Germline CDR1 is LNHDA and CDR2 is SQIVND (reference sequence). The CDR3 coding sequence is TGTGCCAGTAGTATAGCAGGGATTCGGGAGTCCTCCTACGAGCAGTACTTC. Translating gives CASSIAGIRESSYEQYF.

With respect to this clone: The junction and the germline gene differ at one end; a read error may be behind it. The chain carries TRBV27 and TRBJ2-7; a weak D match, TRBD1 (5 bases). The CDR3 has 16 amino acids. Germline V gene lookup returns CDR1 MNHEY and CDR2 SMNVEV (reference sequence). CDR3 sequence (DNA): TGTGCCAGCAGTTTATCCCTGAAGGGGCTAGGTAACGAGCGGTACTTC. The encoded protein is CASSLSLKGLGNERYF.

This chain uses TRBV18 with TRBJ2-3; 7 positions match TRBD1. The CDR3 extends over 14 amino acids. The junction had 0 bases not matched to a gene; V was cut back by 1 base and J by 2 bases. CDR1 KGHSH and CDR2 LQKENI come from the germline V gene. CDR3 sequence (DNA): TGTGCCAGCTCACCACAGGGGGCCACAGATACGCAGTATTTT. Its protein product is CASSPQGATDTQYF.

The V and J genes are TRBV11-2 and TRBJ2-3; possible D gene TRBD2, 6 bases. The germline V gene encodes CDR1 SGHAT and CDR2 FQNNGV. CDR3 length equals 14 residues. Trimming stripped 5 bases from V and 0 bases from J, with 9 bases between. CDR3 DNA: TGTGCCAGCAGCAGGCGGGACAGCACAGATACGCAGTATTTT. Residues: CASSRRDSTDTQYF. Variable domain in full (rest from reference TRBV11-2 and TRBJ2-3): EAGVAQSPRYKIIEKRQSVAFWCNPISGHATLYWYQQILGQGPKLLIQFQNNGVVDDSQLPKDRFSAERLKGVDSTLKIQPAKLEDSAVYLCASSRRDSTDTQYFGPGTRLTVL.

The CDR3 spells CASRTGSNQPQHF. Written as DNA, the CDR3 is TGTGCCAGCAGGACAGGGAGCAATCAGCCCCAGCATTTT. The chain links TRBV27 to TRBJ1-5, with 7 bases matching TRBD1. Germline V lookup: CDR1 MNHEY, CDR2 SMNVEV (reference sequence). V shed 6 bases, J shed 1 base, and the junction held 0 bases outside the gene matches. The CDR3 has 13 residues.

The sample holds one count of this clone. The junction departs from the called germline gene at one end, perhaps through a read error. The V gene is TRBV7-9, the J gene TRBJ1-4; D perhaps matches TRBD1 (6 bases). The length of the CDR3 is 14 residues. Germline CDR1 and CDR2: SEHNR and FQNEAQ (reference sequence). The CDR3 is CSSSSQGLNEKLFF. The CDR3 DNA follows: TGTTCCAGCAGCTCACAGGGCCTCAATGAAAAACTGTTTTTT.

The V call is TRBV5-1, the J call TRBJ2-7, with 7 bases identical to TRBD2. Trimming took 2 bases from V and 6 from J; bases not matched to a gene: 8. The germline V gene has CDR1 SGHRS and CDR2 YFSETQ. This CDR3 contains 14 residues. The CDR3 region has the DNA TGCGCCAGCAGCTTTACCGCGGGAGCCCCCGAGCAGTACTTC. It translates to CASSFTAGAPEQYF.